This TCR beta chain is drawn from a study of memory CD4+ T cells and cytomegalovirus serostatus. Clones were sequenced by immunoSEQ multiplex PCR, and TCRdb holds only the in-frame ones, with some missing. The data hold roughly 60,000 clones, with 80% to 90% observed a single time. In its sample, this clone was seen a few times. The sort gate was single viable CD3+CD4+CD8-CD45RO+ cells for memory CD4+ T cells. This TCR was sampled from an adult in good health and CMV-seronegative. Source material: memory CD4+ T cells from blood.

The CDR3 DNA reads TGTGCCAGTAGTATAACAGGGGATACCGGGGAGCTGTTTTTT. It encodes CASSITGDTGELFF. The J gene is TRBJ2-2, the V gene TRBV19, with 7 bases identical to TRBD1. CDR1 is LNHDA and CDR2 is SQIVND in the germline V gene (reference sequence). V gave up 2 bases and J gave up 5 bases; unmatched junction bases: 2. The CDR3 runs to 14 residues.